The source of this T cell receptor (beta chain) is a study of blood T cell repertoires in COVID-19. Study information: Italy, Spain and the United States were the sources of the convalescent and acute COVID-19 samples. PBMCs, B-cell-depleted T cells, or T cells were the source of the cDNA or gDNA that made up the material.

The CDR3 has 13 amino acids. Losses at the gene ends were 3 bases for V and 2 bases for J; bases not matched to a gene: 2. CDR1 is GTSNPN, CDR2 SVGIG, per germline (reference sequence). Original data processing: Using reference gene primer amplification, nucleated cell counts were estimated. Clones were read by immunoSEQ multiplex PCR, and TCRdb kept only the in-frame ones, dropping some. The V and J calls and clone size were taken over from that table, and D and trimming were inferred from the DNA. The sample has just over 90,000 clones; around four fifths are singletons. This rearrangement joins TRBV30 to TRBJ1-2, with 8 bases lining up with TRBD1. This TCR was sampled from a human donor in a cohort sampled during active COVID-19. Sequencing was carried out using peripheral blood. The CDR3 DNA sequence: TGTGCCTGGAGCCAGGGGGCGAACTATGGCTACACCTTC. Translated, it gives CAWSQGANYGYTF. Combining the CDR3 with reference TRBV30 and TRBJ1-2 gives the whole variable domain SQTIHQWPATLVQPVGSPLSLECTVEGTSNPNLYWYRQAAGRGLQLLFYSVGIGQISSEVPQNLSASRPQDRQFILSSKKLLLSDSGFYLCAWSQGANYGYTFGSGTRLTVV.